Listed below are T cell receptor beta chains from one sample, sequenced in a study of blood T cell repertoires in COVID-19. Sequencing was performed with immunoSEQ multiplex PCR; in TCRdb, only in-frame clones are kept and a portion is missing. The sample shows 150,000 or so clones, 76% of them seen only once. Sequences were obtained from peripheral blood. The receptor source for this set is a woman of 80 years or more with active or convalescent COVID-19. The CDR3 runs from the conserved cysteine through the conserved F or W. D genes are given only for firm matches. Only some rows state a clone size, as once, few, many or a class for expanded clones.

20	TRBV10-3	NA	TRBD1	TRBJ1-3	CAISEPGQSRWTGGGNTIYF	TGTGCCATCAGTGAGCCAGGACAGAGCAGGTGGACAGGAGGTGGAAACACCATATATTTT
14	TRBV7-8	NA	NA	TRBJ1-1	CASSLARINTEAFF	TGTGCCAGCAGCTTAGCCAGGATTAACACTGAAGCTTTCTTT
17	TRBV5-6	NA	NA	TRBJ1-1	CASRSLKRQRFNTEAFF	TGTGCCAGCAGGAGTCTCAAGCGTCAGCGGTTTAACACTGAAGCTTTCTTT
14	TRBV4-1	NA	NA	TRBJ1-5	CASSQEPGSWPQHF	TGCGCCAGCAGCCAAGAGCCAGGTTCGTGGCCCCAGCATTTT
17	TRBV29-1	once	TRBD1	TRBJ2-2	CSVEIAGTGSTTGELFF	TGCAGCGTTGAGATCGCCGGGACAGGGTCGACCACCGGGGAGCTGTTTTTT
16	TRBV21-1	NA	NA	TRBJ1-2	CASSNGPRGRHYGYTF	TGTGCCAGCAGCAATGGGCCCAGGGGACGCCACTATGGCTACACCTTC
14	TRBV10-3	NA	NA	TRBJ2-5	CAISDPGRGETQYF	TGTGCCATCAGTGACCCCGGGCGAGGGGAGACCCAGTACTTC
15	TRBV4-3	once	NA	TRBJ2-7	CASSQDRWGPYEQYF	TGCGCCAGCAGCCAAGATCGATGGGGGCCCTACGAGCAGTACTTC
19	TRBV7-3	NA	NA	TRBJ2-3	CASSLVGLTVGASTDTQYF	TGTGCCAGCAGCTTAGTTGGGTTGACAGTCGGAGCAAGCACAGATACGCAGTATTTT
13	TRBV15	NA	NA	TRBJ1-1	CATSRDQAAEAFF	TGTGCCACCAGCAGAGATCAGGCCGCTGAAGCTTTCTTT
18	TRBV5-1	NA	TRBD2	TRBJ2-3	CASSLGSGGPKVTDTQYF	TGCGCCAGCAGCTTGGGTAGCGGGGGCCCTAAAGTCACAGATACGCAGTATTTT
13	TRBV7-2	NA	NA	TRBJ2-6	CASSNLGANVLTF	TGTGCCAGCAGCAACCTAGGGGCCAACGTCCTGACTTTC
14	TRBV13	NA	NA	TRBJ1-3	CASGGEDSGNTIYF	TGTGCCAGCGGAGGGGAGGACTCTGGAAACACCATATATTTT
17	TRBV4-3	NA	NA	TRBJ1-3	CASSQTSRAPSGNTIYF	TGCGCCAGCAGCCAAACTTCCAGGGCCCCCTCTGGAAACACCATATATTTT
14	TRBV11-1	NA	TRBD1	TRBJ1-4	CASRPDRGAGKLFF	TGTGCCAGCAGACCAGACAGGGGCGCCGGGAAACTGTTTTTT
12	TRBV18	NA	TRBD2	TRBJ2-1	CASRRGDNEQFF	TGTGCCAGCCGCCGGGGGGACAATGAGCAGTTCTTC
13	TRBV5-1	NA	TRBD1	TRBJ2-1	CASSLDRVGEQFF	TGCGCCAGCAGCTTAGACAGGGTCGGTGAGCAGTTCTTC
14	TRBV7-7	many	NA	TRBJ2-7	CASSSRQQPYEQYF	TGTGCTAGCAGCTCAAGACAGCAGCCCTACGAGCAGTACTTC
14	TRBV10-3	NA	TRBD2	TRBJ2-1	CAISGQSGGNEQFF	TGTGCCATCAGTGGACAGAGCGGGGGCAATGAGCAGTTCTTC
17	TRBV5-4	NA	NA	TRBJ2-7	CASSSPGRTRGGYEQYF	TGTGCCAGCAGCTCCCCGGGCCGGACGAGGGGAGGCTACGAGCAGTACTTC
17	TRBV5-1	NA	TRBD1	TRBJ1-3	CASSLDGTGGTGNTIYF	TGCGCCAGCAGCTTGGACGGGACAGGGGGCACTGGAAACACCATATATTTT
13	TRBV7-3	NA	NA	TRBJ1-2	CASSPRANYGYTF	TGTGCCAGCAGCCCCCGAGCTAACTATGGCTACACCTTC
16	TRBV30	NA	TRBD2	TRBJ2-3	CAWSPPSGGGTDTQYF	TGTGCCTGGAGTCCCCCTAGCGGGGGGGGCACAGATACGCAGTATTTT
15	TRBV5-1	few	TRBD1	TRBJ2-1	CASSPKEQGYNEQFF	TGCGCCAGCAGCCCAAAAGAACAGGGGTACAATGAGCAGTTCTTC
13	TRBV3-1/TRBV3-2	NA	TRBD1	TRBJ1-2	CASSAGTVYGYTF	TGTGCCAGCAGCGCCGGGACAGTATATGGCTACACCTTC
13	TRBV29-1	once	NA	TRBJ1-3	CSVAQASGNTIYF	TGCAGCGTTGCCCAGGCCTCTGGAAACACCATATATTTT
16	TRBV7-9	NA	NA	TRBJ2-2	CASSLGGSPDTGELFF	TGTGCCAGCAGCTTAGGCGGCAGCCCGGATACCGGGGAGCTGTTTTTT
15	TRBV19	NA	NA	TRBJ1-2	CASSIGHRTNYGYTF	TGTGCCAGTAGTATAGGTCACAGAACTAACTATGGCTACACCTTC